This T cell receptor beta chain stems from a study of identical twins. Worth noting for this clonotype: What it binds is not known.

Study findings and constraints: Fewer insertions marked abundant cord blood beta clonotypes; young adult naive trended weakly, memory not at all. Without tracking the same donors, conclusions rested on cross-sectional statistical analysis. Possibly, invariant MAIT and iNKT cells partly confounded zero-insertion analyses. Out-of-frame beta sequences exhibited a weaker degree of excess twin sharing.

TCRdb independently ran MiXCR on the 5' RACE reads; one entry per CDR3 protein. The sample has 400,000 to 500,000 distinct CDR3 sequences, around 20% seen once. What was sequenced was naive T cells sorted from blood. This clonotype was sampled from a man aged 45-65 years in good health.

CDR3 DNA sequence: TGCAGTGCTAGTAGGGACAGGGGTCCCTACGAGCAGTACTTC. This translates into CSASRDRGPYEQYF. The rearrangement joins TRBV20-1 to TRBJ2-7; the match to TRBD1 covers 10 bases. Germline V gene lookup returns CDR1 DFQATT and CDR2 SNEGSKA (reference sequence). The V and J ends lost 3 bases and 2 bases, in that order; junction bases with no gene match: 4. This CDR3 has 14 amino acids.